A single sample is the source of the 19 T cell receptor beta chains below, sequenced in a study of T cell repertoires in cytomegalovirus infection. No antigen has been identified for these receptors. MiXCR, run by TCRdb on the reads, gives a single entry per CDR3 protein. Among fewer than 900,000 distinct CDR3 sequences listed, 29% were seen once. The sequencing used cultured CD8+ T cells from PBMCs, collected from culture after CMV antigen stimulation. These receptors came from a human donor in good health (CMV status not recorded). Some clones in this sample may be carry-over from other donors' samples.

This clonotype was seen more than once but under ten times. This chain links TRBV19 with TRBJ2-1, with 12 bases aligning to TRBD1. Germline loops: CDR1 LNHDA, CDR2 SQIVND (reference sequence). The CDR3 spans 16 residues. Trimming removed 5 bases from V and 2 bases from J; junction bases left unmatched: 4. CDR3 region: CASSPGTGGPYNEQFF. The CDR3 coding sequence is TGTGCCAGTAGTCCGGGGACAGGGGGCCCCTACAATGAGCAGTTCTTC.

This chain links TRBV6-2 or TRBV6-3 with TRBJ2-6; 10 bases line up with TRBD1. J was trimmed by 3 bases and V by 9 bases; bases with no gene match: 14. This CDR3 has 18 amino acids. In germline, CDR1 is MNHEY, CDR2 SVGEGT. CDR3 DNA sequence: TGTGCCAGTGCCTTTTTACCGGGACAGGGGCGTGGGGCCAACGTCCTGACTTTC. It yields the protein CASAFLPGQGRGANVLTF.

The CDR3, as DNA: TGTGCCAGCAGATCGTTTATCACAGATACGCAGTATTTT. It encodes CASRSFITDTQYF. The chain has TRBV7-8 and TRBJ2-3; D gene uncertain. The CDR3 has 13 residues. The V end was cut by 6 bases, the J end by 2 bases, with 9 bases between. The germline gives CDR1 SGHVS, CDR2 FQNEAQ.

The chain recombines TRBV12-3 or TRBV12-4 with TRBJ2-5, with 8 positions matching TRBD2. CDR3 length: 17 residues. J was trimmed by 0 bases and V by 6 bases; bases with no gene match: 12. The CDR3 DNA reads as TGTGCCAGCAGCCCCGGGGGGGGGCCCGCCTACCAAGAGACCCAGTACTTC. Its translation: CASSPGGGPAYQETQYF.

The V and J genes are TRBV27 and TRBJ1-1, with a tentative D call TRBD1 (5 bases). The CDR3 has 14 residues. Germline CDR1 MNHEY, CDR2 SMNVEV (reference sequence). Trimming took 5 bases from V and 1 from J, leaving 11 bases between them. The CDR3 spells CASSVGAPNTEAFF. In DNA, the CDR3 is TGTGCCAGCAGTGTAGGGGCCCCGAACACTGAAGCTTTCTTT.

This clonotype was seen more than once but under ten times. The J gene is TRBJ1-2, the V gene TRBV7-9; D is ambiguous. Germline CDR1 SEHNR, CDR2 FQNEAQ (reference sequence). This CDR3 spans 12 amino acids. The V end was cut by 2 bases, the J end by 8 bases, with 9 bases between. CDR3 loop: CASSLWAEGYTF. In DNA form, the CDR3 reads TGTGCCAGCAGCTTATGGGCTGAGGGCTACACCTTC.

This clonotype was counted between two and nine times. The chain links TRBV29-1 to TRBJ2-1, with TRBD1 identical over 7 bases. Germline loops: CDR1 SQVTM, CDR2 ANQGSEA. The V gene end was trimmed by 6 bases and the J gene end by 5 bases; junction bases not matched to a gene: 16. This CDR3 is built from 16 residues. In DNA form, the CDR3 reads TGCAGCGTGGTGACTCCGGGACAGTGGACCCACAATGAGCAGTTCTTC. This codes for CSVVTPGQWTHNEQFF.

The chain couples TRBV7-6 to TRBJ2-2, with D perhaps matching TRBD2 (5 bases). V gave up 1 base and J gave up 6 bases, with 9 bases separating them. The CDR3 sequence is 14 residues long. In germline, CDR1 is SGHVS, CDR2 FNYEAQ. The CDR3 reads CASSLVAGSGELFF. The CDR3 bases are TGTGCCAGCAGCTTAGTGGCGGGCTCCGGGGAGCTGTTTTTT.

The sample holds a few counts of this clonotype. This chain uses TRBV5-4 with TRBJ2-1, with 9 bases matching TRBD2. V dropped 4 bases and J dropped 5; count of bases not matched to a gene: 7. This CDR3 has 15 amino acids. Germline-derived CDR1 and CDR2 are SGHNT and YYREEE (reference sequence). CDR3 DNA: TGTGCCAGCAGCGACAGACTAGCGGTCCACAATGAGCAGTTCTTC. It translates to CASSDRLAVHNEQFF.

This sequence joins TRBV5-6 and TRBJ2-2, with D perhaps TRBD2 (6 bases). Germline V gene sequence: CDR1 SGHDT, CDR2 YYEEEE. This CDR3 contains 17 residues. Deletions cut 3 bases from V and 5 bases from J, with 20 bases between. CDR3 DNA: TGTGCCAGCAGCTCCCCACTAGCCTACCCAATAACCGGGGAGCTGTTTTTT. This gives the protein CASSSPLAYPITGELFF. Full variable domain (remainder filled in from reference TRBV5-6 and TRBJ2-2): DAGVTQSPTHLIKTRGQQVTLRCSPKSGHDTVSWYQQALGQGPQFIFQYYEEEERQRGNFPDRFSGHQFPNYSSELNVNALLLGDSALYLCASSSPLAYPITGELFFGEGSRLTVL.

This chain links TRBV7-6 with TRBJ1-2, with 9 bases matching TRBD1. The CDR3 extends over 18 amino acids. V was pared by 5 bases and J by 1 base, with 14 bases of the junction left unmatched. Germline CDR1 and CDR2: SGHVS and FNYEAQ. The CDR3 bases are TGTGCCAGCAGCAAACTGGCCGGGACAGGGAGGGTTAACTATGGCTACACCTTC. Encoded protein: CASSKLAGTGRVNYGYTF.

The chain's CDR3 is CASIESNEAFF. The DNA of the CDR3 is TGTGCCAGCATCGAGTCTAATGAAGCTTTCTTT. This chain joins TRBV25-1 and TRBJ1-1; D gene uncertain. The germline CDR1 and CDR2 sequences are MGHDK and SYGVNS. The CDR3 consists of 11 residues. The V end was cut by 7 bases, the J end by 7 bases, with 10 bases between.

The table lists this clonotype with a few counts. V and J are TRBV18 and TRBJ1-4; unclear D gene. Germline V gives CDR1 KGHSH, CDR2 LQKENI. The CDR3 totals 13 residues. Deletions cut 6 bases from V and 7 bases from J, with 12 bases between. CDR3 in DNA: TGTGCCAGCTCCCCCGGGAACCTTGAAAAACTGTTTTTT. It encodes CASSPGNLEKLFF.

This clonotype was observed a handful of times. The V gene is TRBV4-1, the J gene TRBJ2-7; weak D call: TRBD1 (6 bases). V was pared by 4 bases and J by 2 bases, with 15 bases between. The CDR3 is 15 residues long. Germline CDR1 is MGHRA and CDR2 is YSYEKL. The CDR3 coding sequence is TGCGCCAGCAGCCTATACCGGGACAATGCCTACGAGCAGTACTTC. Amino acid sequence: CASSLYRDNAYEQYF.

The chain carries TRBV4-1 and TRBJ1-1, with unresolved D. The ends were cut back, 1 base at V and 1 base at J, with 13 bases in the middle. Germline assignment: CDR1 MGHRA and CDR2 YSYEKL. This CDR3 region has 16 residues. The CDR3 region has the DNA TGCGCCAGCAGCCAAGGGCCCGGGTCTTGGAACACTGAAGCTTTCTTT. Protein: CASSQGPGSWNTEAFF.

The CDR3 sequence: CAISVTAGVSTEAFF. CDR3 nucleotide sequence: TGTGCCATCAGTGTTACAGCAGGGGTTAGCACTGAAGCTTTCTTT. This chain connects TRBV10-3 to TRBJ1-1, with D perhaps matching TRBD1 (6 bases). Germline CDR1 ENHRY, CDR2 SYGVKD. CDR3 length equals 15 residues. V was shortened by 4 bases and J by 4 bases, with 16 bases between the two germline ends.

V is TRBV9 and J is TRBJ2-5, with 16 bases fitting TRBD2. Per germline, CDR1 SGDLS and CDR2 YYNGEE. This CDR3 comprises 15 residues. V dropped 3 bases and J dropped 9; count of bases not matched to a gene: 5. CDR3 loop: CASSAGTSGGAAQYF. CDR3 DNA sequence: TGTGCCAGCAGCGCCGGGACTAGCGGGGGGGCGGCCCAGTACTTC.

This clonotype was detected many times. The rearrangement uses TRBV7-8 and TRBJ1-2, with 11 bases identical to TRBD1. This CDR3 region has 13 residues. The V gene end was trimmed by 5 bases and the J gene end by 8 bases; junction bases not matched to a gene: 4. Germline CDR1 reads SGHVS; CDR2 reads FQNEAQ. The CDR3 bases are TGTGCCAGCAGCGCCCGGACAGGGGGCGGCTACACCTTC. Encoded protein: CASSARTGGGYTF.

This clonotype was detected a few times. The CDR3 reads CASSPDWGPSNQPQHF. The DNA of the CDR3 is TGTGCCAGCAGCCCTGATTGGGGGCCGAGCAATCAGCCCCAGCATTTT. This chain joins TRBV12-3 or TRBV12-4 and TRBJ1-5, with a tentative D call TRBD1 (6 bases). V lost 6 bases and J lost 1, with 16 bases in between. CDR3 length: 16 amino acids.